This T cell receptor beta chain was found in a study of T cell responses to AZD1222 COVID-19 vaccine. Regarding the study as a whole: Only after the peak T cell response were repertoires sampled. Spike-specific TCR depth and breadth grew after two AZD1222 doses. The reported proportion of spike-specific TCRs targeting unmutated variant regions was nearly half. Across spike, vaccine-associated CD4 TCRs were found, dominant at 160-218 and 743-854.

Assay used: immunoSEQ multiplex PCR; TCRdb lists only in-frame clones, some missing. Seen here are about 120,000 clones, just over 90% observed once, and the top ten hold approximately 4.9%. This clone has only one observation. No antigen is known for it. V lost 5 bases and J 4 bases, leaving 15 bases between the germline ends. The length of the CDR3 is 15 residues. CDR1 is MNHEY, CDR2 SMNVEV, per germline (reference sequence). Sequences were derived from peripheral blood, sampled on day 0 of AZD1222 vaccination. The chain recombines TRBV27 with TRBJ1-5; D is ambiguous. The origin of this receptor is an adult in good health. The CDR3 DNA reads as TGTGCCAGCAGTCCCCGGGCAGCGGGGAATCAGCCCCAGCATTTT. Translation gives CASSPRAAGNQPQHF.